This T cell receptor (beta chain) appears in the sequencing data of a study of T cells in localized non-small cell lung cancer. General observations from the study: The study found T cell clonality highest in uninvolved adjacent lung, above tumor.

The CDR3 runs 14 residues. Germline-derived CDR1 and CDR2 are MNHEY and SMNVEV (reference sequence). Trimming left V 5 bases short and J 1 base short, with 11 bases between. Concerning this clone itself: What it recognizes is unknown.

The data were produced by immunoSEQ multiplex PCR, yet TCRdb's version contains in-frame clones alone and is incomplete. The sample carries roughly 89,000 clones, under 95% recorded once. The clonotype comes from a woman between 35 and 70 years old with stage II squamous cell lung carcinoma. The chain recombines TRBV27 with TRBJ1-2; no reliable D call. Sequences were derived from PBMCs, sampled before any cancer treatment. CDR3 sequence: CASSPSQINYGYTF. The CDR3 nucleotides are TGTGCCAGCAGTCCTTCACAGATTAACTATGGCTACACCTTC.